A selection of T cell receptor beta chains follows, all from one sample in a study of regulatory T cells in long-lasting Graves disease. MiXCR was run by TCRdb on the multiplex PCR reads, yielding one entry per CDR3 protein. The sample yields approximately 210,000 distinct CDR3 sequences, about 18% seen once. The sample in question was peripheral blood mononuclear cells (PBMCs), obtained at new diagnosis, from a patient treated with antithyroid drugs. The receptors were gathered from a female donor with Graves disease. CDR3s include the opening cysteine and the closing phenylalanine or tryptophan. The D gene is left open where the match is weak. Expanded clones get a size class; other rows say once, few or many, or leave the size out.

v_gene,j_gene,abundance,d_gene,CDR3aa,CDR3nt
TRBV19,TRBJ1-5,few,NA,CASAGGSWGNQPQHF,TGTGCCAGTGCAGGAGGGTCATGGGGCAATCAGCCCCAGCATTTT
TRBV27,TRBJ1-4,many,NA,CASRPGTSRGKLFF,TGTGCCAGCAGACCGGGGACCTCCCGGGGGAAACTGTTTTTT
TRBV10-3,TRBJ2-7,once,NA,CAIRDIQGLTYEQYF,TGTGCCATCAGAGATATACAAGGACTAACCTACGAGCAGTACTTC
TRBV9,TRBJ1-1,many,TRBD1,CASSVVQGGTEAFF,TGTGCCAGCAGCGTAGTTCAGGGGGGGACTGAAGCTTTCTTT
TRBV9,TRBJ2-2,NA,TRBD2,CASSVEGTSGSHTGELFF,TGTGCCAGCAGCGTAGAGGGGACTAGCGGGAGCCACACCGGGGAGCTGTTTTTT
TRBV20-1,TRBJ2-1,many,TRBD2,CSARDSGSVGEQFF,TGCAGTGCTAGAGACAGCGGGAGCGTAGGTGAGCAGTTCTTC
TRBV20-1,TRBJ2-3,few,TRBD2,CSAVTSGGTDTQYF,TGCAGTGCCGTCACTAGCGGGGGCACAGATACGCAGTATTTT
TRBV7-9,TRBJ2-1,many,TRBD2,CASRLLAGVANEQFF,TGTGCCAGCAGGTTACTAGCGGGAGTCGCCAATGAGCAGTTCTTC
TRBV4-3,TRBJ1-1,many,NA,CASSQGGRKNTEAFF,TGCGCCAGCAGCCAAGGCGGCCGGAAGAACACTGAAGCTTTCTTT
TRBV20-1,TRBJ2-7,many,NA,CSASLRKPYEQYF,TGCAGTGCTAGCCTTCGCAAACCCTACGAGCAGTACTTC
TRBV19,TRBJ2-1,many,NA,CASIATGPYNEQFF,TGTGCCAGTATTGCAACAGGACCATACAATGAGCAGTTCTTC
TRBV11-2,TRBJ2-7,many,NA,CASSFNTRDEQYF,TGTGCCAGCAGCTTTAATACACGGGACGAGCAGTACTTC
TRBV12-3/TRBV12-4,TRBJ2-7,many,TRBD2,CASSLLGLVYEQYF,TGTGCCAGCAGTTTACTGGGACTAGTCTACGAGCAGTACTTC
TRBV7-9,TRBJ1-2,many,TRBD1,CASSPAGQGFYGYTF,TGTGCCAGCAGCCCGGCCGGACAGGGCTTTTATGGCTACACCTTC
TRBV12-3/TRBV12-4,TRBJ1-6,many,NA,CASSPLFRPGNSPLHF,TGTGCCAGCAGCCCACTTTTCCGGCCAGGGAATTCACCCCTCCACTTT
TRBV18,TRBJ1-4,many,TRBD1,CASSPDRARTNEKLFF,TGTGCCAGCTCACCGGACAGGGCTAGAACTAATGAAAAACTGTTTTTT
TRBV6-1,TRBJ1-2,few,NA,CASTMGGRYTF,TGTGCCAGCACGATGGGGGGACGATACACCTTC
TRBV11-2,TRBJ1-4,many,TRBD1,CASSLAPQGEEKLFF,TGTGCCAGCAGCCTTGCTCCACAGGGGGAGGAAAAACTGTTTTTT
TRBV3-1,TRBJ2-7,few,TRBD1,CASSLDRAAEQYF,TGTGCCAGCAGCCTTGACAGGGCCGCCGAGCAGTACTTC
TRBV7-9,TRBJ1-5,many,NA,CASSFPFQPQHF,TGTGCCAGCAGCTTCCCCTTTCAGCCCCAGCATTTT
TRBV20-1,TRBJ2-1,many,NA,CSARDPREFEQFF,TGCAGTGCTAGAGATCCGAGAGAATTCGAGCAGTTCTTC
TRBV11-3,TRBJ2-3,once,TRBD2,CASSGGTSGRRSTDAQYF,TGTGCCAGCAGCGGTGGGACTAGCGGGAGGAGGAGCACAGATGCGCAGTATTTT
TRBV18,TRBJ2-5,many,NA,CASSPEGTPGGTQYF,TGTGCCAGCTCACCGGAGGGGACCCCCGGTGGGACCCAGTACTTC
TRBV15,TRBJ2-7,many,NA,CATSREVPGVGSYEQYF,TGTGCCACCAGCAGAGAGGTGCCGGGAGTTGGGTCCTACGAGCAGTACTTC
TRBV15,TRBJ1-2,many,NA,CATSRGGYGYTF,TGTGCCACCAGCAGAGGAGGGTATGGCTACACCTTC
TRBV28,TRBJ2-1,many,TRBD2,CASTILGLAAGNEQFF,TGTGCCAGCACCATCCTCGGACTAGCGGCTGGTAATGAGCAGTTCTTC
TRBV10-3,TRBJ2-1,NA,NA,CAISESILASVYNEQFF,TGTGCCATCAGTGAGTCGATTCTGGCTAGCGTCTACAATGAGCAGTTCTTC
TRBV7-2,TRBJ2-3,many,NA,CASSKTGFTSTQYF,TGTGCCAGCAGCAAAACGGGGTTTACAAGTACGCAGTATTTT
TRBV20-1,TRBJ1-2,many,TRBD1,CSAIGTGANYGYTF,TGCAGTGCAATTGGGACAGGTGCTAACTATGGCTACACCTTC
TRBV18,TRBJ2-5,many,TRBD1,CASSPPGQQETQYF,TGTGCCAGCTCTCCTCCGGGACAGCAAGAGACCCAGTACTTC
TRBV3-1,TRBJ2-2,many,NA,CASSPFISTGELFF,TGTGCCAGCAGTCCCTTCATATCGACCGGGGAGCTGTTTTTT
TRBV7-6,TRBJ2-5,NA,NA,CASSLEAGLTQETQYF,TGTGCCAGCAGCTTAGAAGCGGGCCTTACCCAAGAGACCCAGTACTTC
TRBV19,TRBJ1-1,many,NA,CASIPEPGTEAFF,TGTGCCAGTATTCCCGAACCCGGCACTGAAGCTTTCTTT
TRBV30,TRBJ1-4,many,NA,CAWSVRPNEKLFF,TGTGCCTGGAGTGTCCGGCCTAATGAAAAACTGTTTTTT
TRBV20-1,TRBJ2-1,many,NA,CSASLRRSYNEQFF,TGCAGTGCTAGTCTCCGACGCTCCTACAATGAGCAGTTCTTC
TRBV27,TRBJ2-3,many,TRBD2,CASSPGLASDTQYF,TGTGCCAGCAGTCCCGGACTAGCATCAGATACGCAGTATTTT
TRBV12-3/TRBV12-4,TRBJ2-1,many,NA,CASSLARGWNEQFF,TGTGCCAGCAGTTTAGCGCGCGGGTGGAATGAGCAGTTCTTC
TRBV6-1,TRBJ2-6,NA,NA,CASSENPLSGANVLTF,TGTGCCAGCAGTGAAAACCCCCTCTCTGGGGCCAACGTCCTGACTTTC
TRBV29-1,TRBJ2-1,NA,NA,CSVAPPLRGYNEQFF,TGCAGCGTTGCCCCTCCGCTGCGGGGTTACAATGAGCAGTTCTTC
TRBV12-3/TRBV12-4,TRBJ1-2,many,NA,CASRQGRGGYTF,TGTGCCAGCAGGCAGGGGCGAGGAGGCTACACCTTC
TRBV2,TRBJ2-3,NA,TRBD2,CASSPAGPTDTQYF,TGTGCCAGCAGTCCAGCGGGGCCCACAGATACGCAGTATTTT
TRBV20-1,TRBJ2-1,many,TRBD1,CSAKALTGRREQFF,TGCAGTGCCAAAGCATTGACAGGGCGGAGGGAGCAGTTCTTC
TRBV5-4,TRBJ2-2,few,NA,CASSMGLLAGELFF,TGTGCCAGCAGCATGGGACTTCTAGCCGGGGAGCTGTTTTTT